This TCR beta chain was captured by sequencing in a study of blood T cell repertoires in COVID-19. The wider study: The samples span acute and convalescent COVID-19 from the United States, Italy and Spain. Sources were T cells, B-cell-depleted T cells, or PBMCs; the material itself was cDNA or gDNA.

Germline loops: CDR1 SGHVS, CDR2 FNYEAQ. With termini counted, the CDR3 has 17 amino acids. Turning to this clone: Because the CDR3's place on the DNA is in doubt, the DNA is left out and the CDR3 is given as listed by TCRdb.

Under the authors' procedure: Researchers report that nucleated cell counts were estimated from reference gene primer amplification. Measured with immunoSEQ multiplex PCR; TCRdb has only the in-frame clones, and not every one. V, J and clone size derive from that table, while D and trimming were established from the DNA sequence. The repertoire holds around 280,000 clones, with about nine tenths as singletons. The sequence was obtained from a woman aged 50 to 65 who had recovered from COVID-19. Material for sequencing was peripheral blood. The chain uses TRBV7-6 and TRBJ2-2; the table's TRBD1 call for D was not verified on the DNA. The CDR3 sequence is CASSFRARGMNTGELFF.